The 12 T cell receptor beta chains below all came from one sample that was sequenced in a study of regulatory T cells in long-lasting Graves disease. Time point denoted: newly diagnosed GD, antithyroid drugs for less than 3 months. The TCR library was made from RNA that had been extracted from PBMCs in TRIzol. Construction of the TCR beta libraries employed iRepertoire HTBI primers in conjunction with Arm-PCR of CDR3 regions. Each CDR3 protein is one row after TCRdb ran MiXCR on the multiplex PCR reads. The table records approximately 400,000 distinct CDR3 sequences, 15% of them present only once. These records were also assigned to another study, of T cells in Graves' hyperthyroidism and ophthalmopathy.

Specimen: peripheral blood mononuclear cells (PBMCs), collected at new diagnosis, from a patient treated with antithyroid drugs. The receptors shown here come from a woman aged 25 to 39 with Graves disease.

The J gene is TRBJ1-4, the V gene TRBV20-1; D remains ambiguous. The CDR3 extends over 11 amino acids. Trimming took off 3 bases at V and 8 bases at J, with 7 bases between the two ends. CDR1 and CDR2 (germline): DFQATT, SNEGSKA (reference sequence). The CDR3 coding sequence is TGCAGTGCTAGGGAAACCGAAAAACTGTTTTTT. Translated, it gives CSARETEKLFF.

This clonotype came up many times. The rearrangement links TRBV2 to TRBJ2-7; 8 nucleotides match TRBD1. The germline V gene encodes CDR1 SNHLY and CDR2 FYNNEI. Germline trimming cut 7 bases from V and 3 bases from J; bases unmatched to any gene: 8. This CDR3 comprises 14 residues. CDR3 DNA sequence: TGTGCCAGCAATCTCCAGGGGGCCGGCTACGAGCAGTACTTC. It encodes CASNLQGAGYEQYF.

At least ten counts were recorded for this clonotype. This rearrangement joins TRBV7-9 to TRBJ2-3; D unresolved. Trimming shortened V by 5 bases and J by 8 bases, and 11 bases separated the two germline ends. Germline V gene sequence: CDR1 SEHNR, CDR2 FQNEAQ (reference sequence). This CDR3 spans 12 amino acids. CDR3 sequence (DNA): TGTGCCAGCAGCGCGAGGTGGGCTACGCAGTATTTT. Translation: CASSARWATQYF.

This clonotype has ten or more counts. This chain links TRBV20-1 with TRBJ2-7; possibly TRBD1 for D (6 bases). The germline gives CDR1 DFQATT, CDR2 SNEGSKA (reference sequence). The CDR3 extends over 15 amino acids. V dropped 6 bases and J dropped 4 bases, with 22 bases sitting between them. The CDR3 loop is CSARYLGAMVYEQYF. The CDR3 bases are TGCAGTGCCAGATATTTGGGGGCGATGGTATACGAGCAGTACTTC.

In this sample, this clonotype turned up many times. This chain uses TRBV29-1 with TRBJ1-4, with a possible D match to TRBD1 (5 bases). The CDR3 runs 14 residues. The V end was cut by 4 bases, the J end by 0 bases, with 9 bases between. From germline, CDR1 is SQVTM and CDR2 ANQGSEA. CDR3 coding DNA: TGCAGCGTTGGAAAAGGGGCAACTAATGAAAAACTGTTTTTT. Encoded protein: CSVGKGATNEKLFF.

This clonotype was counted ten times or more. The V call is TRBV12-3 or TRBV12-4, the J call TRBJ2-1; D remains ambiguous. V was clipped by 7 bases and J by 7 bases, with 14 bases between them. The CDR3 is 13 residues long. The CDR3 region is CASTSTEENEQFF. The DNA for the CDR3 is TGTGCCAGCACCAGCACAGAGGAAAATGAGCAGTTCTTC.

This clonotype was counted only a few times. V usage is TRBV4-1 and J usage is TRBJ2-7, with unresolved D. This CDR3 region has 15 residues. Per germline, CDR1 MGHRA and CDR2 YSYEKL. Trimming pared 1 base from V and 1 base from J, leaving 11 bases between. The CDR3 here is CASSQVRTASYEQYF. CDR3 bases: TGCGCCAGCAGCCAAGTCCGTACAGCTTCCTACGAGCAGTACTTC.

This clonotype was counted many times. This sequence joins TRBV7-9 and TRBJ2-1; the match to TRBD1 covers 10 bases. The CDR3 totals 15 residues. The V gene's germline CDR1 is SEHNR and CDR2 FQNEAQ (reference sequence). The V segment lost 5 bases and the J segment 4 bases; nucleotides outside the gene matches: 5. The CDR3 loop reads CASSLTGGEYNEQFF. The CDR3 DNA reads TGTGCCAGCAGCCTGACAGGGGGCGAGTACAATGAGCAGTTCTTC.

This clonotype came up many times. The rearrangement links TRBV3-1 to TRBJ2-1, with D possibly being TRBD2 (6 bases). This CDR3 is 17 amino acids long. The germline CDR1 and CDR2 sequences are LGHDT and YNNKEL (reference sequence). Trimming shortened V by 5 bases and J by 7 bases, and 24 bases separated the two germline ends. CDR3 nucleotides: TGTGCCAGCAGCAACCCCCCCTGGCGGGGAGCCGGGAATGAGCAGTTCTTC. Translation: CASSNPPWRGAGNEQFF.

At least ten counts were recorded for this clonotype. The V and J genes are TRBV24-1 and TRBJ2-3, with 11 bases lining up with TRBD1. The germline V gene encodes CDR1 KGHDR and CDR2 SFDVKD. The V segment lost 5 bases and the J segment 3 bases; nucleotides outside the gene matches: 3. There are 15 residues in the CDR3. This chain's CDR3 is CATSVGQGATDTQYF. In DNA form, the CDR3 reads TGTGCCACCAGTGTCGGACAGGGGGCTACAGATACGCAGTATTTT.

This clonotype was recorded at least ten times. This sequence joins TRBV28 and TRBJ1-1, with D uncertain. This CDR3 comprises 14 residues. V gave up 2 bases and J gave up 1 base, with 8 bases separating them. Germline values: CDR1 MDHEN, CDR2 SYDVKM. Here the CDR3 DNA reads TGTGCCAGCAGTTTAGGACTGGGGAACACTGAAGCTTTCTTT. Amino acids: CASSLGLGNTEAFF.

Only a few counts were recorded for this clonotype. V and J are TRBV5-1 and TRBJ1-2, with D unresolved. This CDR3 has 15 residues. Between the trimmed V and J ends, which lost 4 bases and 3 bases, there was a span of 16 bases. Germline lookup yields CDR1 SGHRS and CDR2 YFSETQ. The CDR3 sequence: CASSLTRAGDYGYTF. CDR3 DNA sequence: TGCGCCAGCAGCCTCACTAGGGCGGGTGACTATGGCTACACCTTC. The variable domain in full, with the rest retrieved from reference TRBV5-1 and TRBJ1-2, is KAGVTQTPRYLIKTRGQQVTLSCSPISGHRSVSWYQQTPGQGLQFLFEYFSETQRNKGNFPGRFSGRQFSNSRSEMNVSTLELGDSALYLCASSLTRAGDYGYTFGSGTRLTVV.